Below, one TCR beta chain is given with its context. Original analysis: The assay estimated nucleated cells by amplifying reference gene primers. Method: immunoSEQ multiplex PCR; TCRdb's copy keeps in-frame clones and lacks some. D and trimming were read from the DNA, whereas the V and J calls and clone size are those reported in that table. The data contain more than 200,000 clones, around 86% of them singletons. These data are taken from a study of blood T cell repertoires in COVID-19. Study in general: From the United States, Italy and Spain came samples of acute and convalescent COVID-19. Sample material is recorded as cDNA or gDNA derived from T cells, B-cell-depleted T cells, or PBMCs.

Per the germline V gene, CDR1 is LNHDA and CDR2 is SQIVND (reference sequence). The CDR3 runs to 14 residues. The V end lost 4 bases, the J end lost 0 bases, and 9 bases lay between the germline ends. The source material was peripheral blood. The chain links TRBV19 to TRBJ1-2; D might be TRBD1 (5 bases). This TCR was sampled from a man over 45 with acute or convalescent COVID-19. The CDR3 here is CASSKAGTNYGYTF. In DNA, the CDR3 is TGTGCCAGTAGTAAGGCAGGGACTAACTATGGCTACACCTTC.